The 17 T cell receptor beta chains listed next were all sequenced from one sample in a study of T-cell memory formation after mild COVID-19. TCRdb re-analysed the 5' RACE reads in MiXCR, keeping a single row per CDR3 protein. This table has 150,000 to 200,000 distinct CDR3 sequences, roughly 10% appearing once. The sample taken for sequencing was PBMCs or a T cell subset sorted from them (not recorded which). The receptors here all came from a man between 18 and 29 years old who had mild COVID-19 (a few samples of this study predate the infection). Cell type and time point are not known.

The V and J genes are TRBV15 and TRBJ2-7; 8 bases are a match to TRBD1. The CDR3 spans 14 residues. V trimming: 0 bases; J trimming: 13 bases; junction bases outside the gene matches: 11. Germline assignment: CDR1 LNHNV and CDR2 YYDKDF (reference sequence). The CDR3 sequence: CATSRDYDRDRKYF. DNA of the CDR3: TGTGCCACCAGCAGAGATTACGACCGGGACAGGAAATACTTC.

This sequence joins TRBV11-2 and TRBJ1-1; D remains ambiguous. Germline CDR1 is SGHAT and CDR2 is FQNNGV. The CDR3 has 14 amino acids. The ends were cut back, 1 base at V and 0 bases at J, with 6 bases in the middle. CDR3 amino acids: CASSLVSLNTEAFF. As DNA, the CDR3 is TGTGCCAGCAGCTTAGTTAGCTTGAACACTGAAGCTTTCTTT.

The V and J genes are TRBV6-2 or TRBV6-3 and TRBJ2-7; tentative D call: TRBD1 (5 bases). Trimming shortened V by 8 bases and J by 6 bases, and 11 bases separated the two germline ends. The CDR3 has 11 amino acids. The V gene's germline CDR1 is MNHEY and CDR2 SVGEGT. The CDR3 region has the DNA TGTGCCAGCGCATGGGGCTCCGAGCAGTACGTC. It encodes CASAWGSEQYV.

The V and J genes are TRBV7-9 and TRBJ1-1; weak D call: TRBD1 (5 bases). The CDR3 is 15 amino acids. The V end lost 5 bases, the J end lost 2 bases, and 15 bases lay between the germline ends. The germline CDR1 and CDR2 sequences are SEHNR and FQNEAQ (reference sequence). The CDR3, as DNA: TGTGCCAGCAGCGGTTTTTTGGGGGGAAACACTGAAGCTTTCTTT. It is translated as CASSGFLGGNTEAFF.

The J gene is TRBJ2-3, the V gene TRBV15; TRBD1 aligns across 9 bases. Germline V gene lookup returns CDR1 LNHNV and CDR2 YYDKDF (reference sequence). The CDR3 has 16 amino acids. V trimming: 2 bases; J trimming: 3 bases; junction bases outside the gene matches: 6. As DNA, the CDR3 is TGTGCCACCAGCAGAAGACAGGGGGAGAGAACAGATACGCAGTATTTT. The encoded protein is CATSRRQGERTDTQYF.

The table lists this clonotype with a few counts. In DNA form, the CDR3 reads TGCGCCAGCAGCTTGGTTGCGGGGGAAGGTAATTCACCCCTCCACTTT. It encodes CASSLVAGEGNSPLHF. This chain joins TRBV5-1 and TRBJ1-6; maybe TRBD1 (5 bases). In germline, CDR1 is SGHRS, CDR2 YFSETQ. The CDR3 covers 16 residues. V was cut by 0 bases and J by 6 bases, with 13 bases left in between.

The chain couples TRBV7-2 to TRBJ2-1; 12 bases map to TRBD2. Germline trimming cut 2 bases from V and 1 base from J; bases unmatched to any gene: 15. This CDR3 has 21 amino acids. Germline CDR1 reads SGHTA; CDR2 reads FQGNSA. CDR3 sequence: CASSLQSGPSGGAVSYNEQFF. In nucleotides, the CDR3 is TGTGCCAGCAGCTTACAGTCCGGGCCTAGCGGGGGGGCCGTGTCCTACAATGAGCAGTTCTTC.

This clonotype came up a few times. The genes are TRBV20-1 and TRBJ1-5, with TRBD1 matching 7 bases. Unmatched junction bases numbered 10, after V lost 6 bases and J lost 5 bases. CDR3 length: 14 residues. The germline V gene has CDR1 DFQATT and CDR2 SNEGSKA (reference sequence). The CDR3 loop is CSAGKGGADQPQHF. In DNA, the CDR3 is TGCAGTGCCGGAAAAGGGGGCGCGGATCAGCCCCAGCATTTT.

This chain connects TRBV7-8 to TRBJ1-4; D is uncertain. The CDR3 covers 13 residues. Between the trimmed V and J ends, which lost 0 bases and 8 bases, there was a span of 7 bases. Germline lookup yields CDR1 SGHVS and CDR2 FQNEAQ. The CDR3 DNA reads TGTGCCAGCAGCTTAGCGAGTAGCGAAAAACTGTTTTTT. This gives the protein CASSLASSEKLFF.

This clonotype was picked up a small number of times. V usage is TRBV20-1 and J usage is TRBJ2-4; D remains unclear. Germline CDR1 and CDR2: DFQATT and SNEGSKA (reference sequence). CDR3 length: 13 amino acids. Deletions cut 6 bases from V and 7 bases from J, with 16 bases between. The CDR3 here is CSAGASSRNIQYF. CDR3 nucleotides: TGCAGTGCCGGAGCGAGCTCAAGGAACATTCAGTACTTC.

This clonotype was seen a handful of times. The chain carries TRBV2 and TRBJ2-5; D unresolved. The germline V and J ends were trimmed by 7 bases and 5 bases, with 11 bases remaining between them. This CDR3 has 12 residues. Germline loops: CDR1 SNHLY, CDR2 FYNNEI. The chain's CDR3 is CASMKSFETQYF. CDR3 DNA sequence: TGTGCCAGCATGAAGTCCTTTGAGACCCAGTACTTC.

This clonotype has ten or more counts. V gene TRBV7-3 combines with J gene TRBJ2-1; D gene ambiguous. The CDR3 has 13 amino acids. Trimming took 5 bases from V and 0 from J, leaving 5 bases between them. Looked up from germline, CDR1 is SGHTA and CDR2 is FQGTGA. The DNA for the CDR3 is TGTGCCAGCAGCCCTAGCTCCTACAATGAGCAGTTCTTC. Protein: CASSPSSYNEQFF.

The chain links TRBV15 to TRBJ2-1; the match to TRBD2 covers 7 bases. The CDR3 has 15 residues. Losses at the gene ends were 1 base for V and 4 bases for J; bases not matched to a gene: 4. Germline CDR1 reads LNHNV; CDR2 reads YYDKDF (reference sequence). The CDR3 is CATSRVVRGYNEQFF. The CDR3 DNA reads as TGTGCCACCAGCAGAGTGGTGCGGGGGTACAATGAGCAGTTCTTC.

In its sample, this clonotype was seen a few times. This chain connects TRBV5-4 to TRBJ1-1, with TRBD1 matching over 7 bases. Germline V gene lookup returns CDR1 SGHNT and CDR2 YYREEE (reference sequence). The CDR3 spans 15 residues. After removal of 0 bases from V and 1 base from J, the junction contained 3 bases not matched to a gene. CDR3 DNA: TGTGCCAGCAGCTTGGAGGGGGCGAGGAACACTGAAGCTTTCTTT. Residues: CASSLEGARNTEAFF.

This clonotype was picked up many times. The gene calls are TRBV7-9 and TRBJ2-1, with a weak D call TRBD2 (5 bases). CDR1 SEHNR and CDR2 FQNEAQ come from the germline V gene (reference sequence). The CDR3 runs 15 residues. Trimming left V 1 base short and J 2 bases short, with 9 bases between. In nucleotides, the CDR3 is TGTGCCAGCAGCTTAGGGAGGAGTACCTACAATGAGCAGTTCTTC. Its translation is CASSLGRSTYNEQFF.

This clonotype occurred many times. The rearrangement uses TRBV4-3 and TRBJ1-5; D unresolved. The CDR3 covers 15 residues. Trimming removed 1 base at V and 0 bases at J, with 7 bases between. CDR1 LGHNA and CDR2 YSLEER come from the germline V gene. CDR3 protein: CASSQGRSSNQPQHF. The CDR3 DNA reads as TGCGCCAGCAGCCAAGGCAGGTCTAGCAATCAGCCCCAGCATTTT.

This clonotype was recorded a few times. The rearrangement uses TRBV25-1 and TRBJ2-3; 8 bases are a match to TRBD2. Losses at the gene ends were 4 bases for V and 4 bases for J; bases not matched to a gene: 7. Germline V gives CDR1 MGHDK, CDR2 SYGVNS. The CDR3 has 15 residues. The CDR3 coding sequence is TGTGCCAGCAGTGTCCACGGGGGGGCCCCAGATACGCAGTATTTT. Translated, it gives CASSVHGGAPDTQYF.